The subject of this entry is one T cell receptor beta chain. Its antigen is currently unknown. The data were obtained in a study of beta chain features in type 1 diabetes. The wider study: Investigators examined 85 million to 110 million sorted cells across all samples. The study, taken as a whole, reports: In comparison with healthy donors, patients had naive, central memory and Treg TCRB repertoires that appeared more similar.

Investigators reverse transcribed all isolated RNA, so they sequenced expressed TCRB transcripts. Assay used: immunoSEQ multiplex PCR; TCRdb lists only in-frame clones, some missing. The table has 110,000 to 150,000 clones, 6.9% seen once. V lost 4 bases to trimming and J lost 2 bases, with 15 bases between them. The CDR3 has 16 amino acids. CDR1 LNHDA and CDR2 SQIVND come from the germline V gene (reference sequence). This receptor was obtained from a woman aged 25 to 45 in good health. The gene calls are TRBV19 and TRBJ1-5; D is perhaps TRBD1 (5 bases). The sample comprised central memory CD4+ T cells from blood. The CDR3 spells CASSKDRGRGNQPQHF. DNA for the CDR3: TGTGCCAGTAGTAAAGATAGAGGCAGGGGCAATCAGCCCCAGCATTTT. Together with reference TRBV19 and TRBJ1-5, the CDR3 gives the full variable domain: DGGITQSPKYLFRKEGQNVTLSCEQNLNHDAMYWYRQDPGQGLRLIYYSQIVNDFQKGDIAEGYSVSREKKESFPLTVTSAQKNPTAFYLCASSKDRGRGNQPQHFGDGTRLSIL.